This T cell receptor (beta chain) was sequenced in a study of shared clonotypes between healthy human individuals. General observations from the study: In contrast to clonotypes shared by all four donors, non-shared clonotypes had lower generation probabilities.

This CDR3 is built from 15 residues. CDR1 is MNHEY and CDR2 is SVGAGI in the germline V gene. V was cut by 7 bases and J by 6 bases, with 21 bases left in between. Per sorted-subset replicate PCR, input was approximately 200 ng DNA, representing roughly 30,000 T cell genomes. TCRdb's copy holds only in-frame clones and misses some; the assay was immunoSEQ multiplex PCR. This table has approximately 400,000 clones, just over 95% appearing once. A remark on this clone: Its matching antigen is unknown.

The TCR originated in a man aged 25-40 years in good health. The sequenced sample was memory CD8+ T cells sorted from blood. Regarding subset: CD45RO+ cells pooled with CCR7-negative TemRA cells. The chain uses TRBV6-5 and TRBJ1-2; D may be TRBD1 (6 bases). CDR3 loop: CASKGHQRQNNGYTF. The CDR3 DNA sequence: TGTGCCAGCAAGGGACACCAAAGGCAGAATAATGGCTACACCTTC.